Detailed here is one T cell receptor (beta chain). The entry originates in a study of blood T cell repertoires in COVID-19. Germline trimming cut 8 bases from V and 11 bases from J; bases unmatched to any gene: 4. Germline V gene lookup returns CDR1 MNHEY and CDR2 SVGAGI. The CDR3 is made up of 11 amino acids. The data were produced by immunoSEQ multiplex PCR, yet TCRdb's version contains in-frame clones alone and is incomplete. The sample lists about 260,000 clones, around four fifths seen once, with 4.2% in the top ten. This sequence joins TRBV6-5 and TRBJ2-7; 12 nucleotides line up with TRBD1. The sequencing sample was made of peripheral blood. The TCR originated in a man aged 55 to 70 with acute or convalescent COVID-19. CDR3 amino acids: CASGTGGGEYF. The CDR3 nucleotides are TGTGCCAGCGGGACAGGGGGCGGGGAGTACTTC.